These T cell receptor beta chains were read from a single sample in a study of blood T cells in healthy people across ages. TCRdb reanalysed the 5' RACE reads using MiXCR and keeps one entry per CDR3 protein. The sample lists about 1.5 million distinct CDR3 sequences, roughly 43% occurring once. Sequencing input: blood. The receptors here all came from a woman between 18 and 29 years old in good health. The CDR3 runs from the conserved cysteine through the conserved F or W. A D gene is named only where the DNA matches it firmly. Only part of the rows carry a size: once, few, many, or a class if the clone is expanded.

v_call	clone_size	j_call	d_call	cdr3_nt	cdr3_aa
TRBV9	few	TRBJ2-5	TRBD2	TGTGCCAGCAGCTCCAGACTAGCGGGAGTCGATGAGCAGTACTTC	CASSSRLAGVDEQYF
TRBV20-1	.	TRBJ2-3	.	TGCAGTGCCGCGGTATCTAACACAGATACGCAGTATTTT	CSAAVSNTDTQYF
TRBV7-3	.	TRBJ2-7	TRBD2	TGTGCCAGCAGCTTTAGCGGGAGGCGCTCCTACAATGAGCAGTACTTC	CASSFSGRRSYNEQYF
TRBV7-9	.	TRBJ1-2	.	TGTGCCAGCACCTGGACGGCGGTGGGCGGCTACACCTTC	CASTWTAVGGYTF
TRBV20-1	.	TRBJ1-1	TRBD1	TGCAGTGCTAAAAGGGGACAGGGGTTCGCTGAAGCTTTCTTT	CSAKRGQGFAEAFF
TRBV6-4	once	TRBJ2-7	.	TGTGCCAGCAGTGACTCCCAAACCCCTAGCGAATTTACCTACGAGCAGTACTTC	CASSDSQTPSEFTYEQYF
TRBV7-2	.	TRBJ1-4	.	TGTGGCAGCAGCTTTCCAGTGTCTGAAAAACTGTTTTTT	CGSSFPVSEKLFF
TRBV28	.	TRBJ1-5	.	TGTGCCAGCAGAGGGGGTATATGGAATCAGCCCCAGCATTTT	CASRGGIWNQPQHF
TRBV29-1	.	TRBJ2-1	TRBD2	TGCAGCGTTGATCTAGCGGGGTACAATGAGCAGTTCTTC	CSVDLAGYNEQFF
TRBV12-5	.	TRBJ1-1	.	TGTGCTAGTGGTTTGGAAGGTGGGTACACTGAGGCTTTCTTT	CASGLEGGYTEAFF
TRBV25-1	few	TRBJ2-4	TRBD2	TGTGCTAGCAGTGAATGGCTAGCGGATGAGCAGTACTTC	CASSEWLADEQYF
TRBV4-3	few	TRBJ2-1	TRBD2	TGCGCCAGCAGCCGGGGACTAGCGTGGAATGAGCAGTTCTTC	CASSRGLAWNEQFF
TRBV6-4	.	TRBJ2-1	.	TGTGCCAGCAGTGACTCGGGGGGGGCCCGTGCGAATGAGCAGTTCTTC	CASSDSGGARANEQFF
TRBV12-3/TRBV12-4	.	TRBJ2-3	.	TGTGCCAGCCCCCCCGTCCCTGCTGGCACAGATATGCAGTATTTT	CASPPVPAGTDMQYF
TRBV30	.	TRBJ1-2	.	TGTGCCTGGAGTTCCCCCGGGGGTGGCTACACCTTC	CAWSSPGGGYTF
TRBV12-3/TRBV12-4	few	TRBJ2-3	.	TGTGCCAGCAGTTTAGTAGGGTGGGGAGATACGCAGTATTTT	CASSLVGWGDTQYF
TRBV12-3/TRBV12-4	.	TRBJ1-2	TRBD1	TGTGCCAGCAGTTCCTCCCGACAGGGGGCGCATGGCTACACCTTC	CASSSSRQGAHGYTF
TRBV3-1	once	TRBJ1-6	.	TGTGCCAGCAGCCAGTCGGGGGGACCCTATAATTCACCCCTCCACTTT	CASSQSGGPYNSPLHF
TRBV5-1	.	TRBJ1-4	.	TGCGCCAGCAGAGACAGAGCAACTAATGAAAAACTGTTTTTT	CASRDRATNEKLFF
TRBV20-1	.	TRBJ1-5	.	TGCAGTGCTAGAGCTTCGAGACAGGTTAGCAATCAGCCCCAGCATTTT	CSARASRQVSNQPQHF
TRBV4-3	few	TRBJ2-1	.	TGCGCCACGAGCATAGCGGTTAAAGGTGAGCAGTTCTTC	CATSIAVKGEQFF
TRBV20-1	few	TRBJ2-3	TRBD2	TGCAGTGCTAGAGATAGCGGGGGGGCGGGGTCAGATACGCAGTATTTT	CSARDSGGAGSDTQYF
TRBV6-1	.	TRBJ1-1	TRBD1	TGTGCCAGCAGTGAATGGGGACAGAGGGACACTGAAGCTTTCTTT	CASSEWGQRDTEAFF
TRBV5-1	many	TRBJ2-3	.	TGTGCCAGCAGTATAGGCACAGATACGCAGTATTTT	CASSIGTDTQYF
TRBV3-1	many	TRBJ2-3	.	TGTGCCAGCAGCCAAGACAGGGTTGCAGATACGCAGTATTTT	CASSQDRVADTQYF
TRBV7-2	.	TRBJ2-7	TRBD2	TGTGCCAGCAGCTTAGCGACTAGCGGGATCATATACAATGAGCAGTACTTC	CASSLATSGIIYNEQYF
TRBV24-1	.	TRBJ2-5	.	TGTGCCACCAGTGATTTTAGGGACCAAGAGACCCAGTACTTC	CATSDFRDQETQYF
TRBV20-1	.	TRBJ1-1	.	TGCAGTGCACTGAGGGAAGTGGACTTTGAAGCTTTCTTT	CSALREVDFEAFF
TRBV12-3/TRBV12-4	many	TRBJ2-5	TRBD1	TGTGCCAGCAGAGGAGACAGGGGTGAGACCCAGTACTTC	CASRGDRGETQYF
TRBV6-2/TRBV6-3	few	TRBJ2-7	.	TGTGCCAGCAGTTCACCAGGGTTAAACGAGCAGTACTTC	CASSSPGLNEQYF
TRBV6-5	few	TRBJ2-1	.	TGTGCCAGCAGTTACCTCCCCGTCCCCCACAATGAGCAGTTCTTC	CASSYLPVPHNEQFF
TRBV9	.	TRBJ2-1	.	TGTGCCAGCAGCGTAGCGGGCAGGGGATACAATGAGCAGTTCTTC	CASSVAGRGYNEQFF
TRBV4-1	few	TRBJ2-7	.	TGCGCCAGCAGCCAGGTAATCACGGATAGCAATGAGCAGTACTTC	CASSQVITDSNEQYF
TRBV5-5	.	TRBJ2-1	TRBD2	TGTGCCAGCAGCTTAACCGGGACTAGCAATGAGCAGTTCTTC	CASSLTGTSNEQFF
TRBV15	few	TRBJ2-2	.	TGTGCCACCAGCCAACTTCCAGGGCGCACCGGGGAGCTGTTTTTT	CATSQLPGRTGELFF
TRBV20-1	.	TRBJ1-2	.	TGCAGTGCTAGAGATAACCGGGCGGACTATGGCTACACCTTC	CSARDNRADYGYTF
TRBV14	.	TRBJ1-5	.	TGTGCCAGCAGCCCCCACGCCGGGACGGACGTCAATCAGCCCCAGCATTTT	CASSPHAGTDVNQPQHF
TRBV29-1	many	TRBJ2-3	TRBD1	TGCAGCGCTGCCCTAGGACAGGGCCGGGAAGATACGCAGTATTTT	CSAALGQGREDTQYF
TRBV6-1	.	TRBJ2-3	TRBD1	TGTGCCAGCAGCGGACAGGGGCTAGCGATAGATACGCAGTATTTT	CASSGQGLAIDTQYF
TRBV7-9	few	TRBJ2-7	TRBD2	TGTGCCAGCAGCTTAGTGGGACTAGCCGTCTACGAGCAGTACTTC	CASSLVGLAVYEQYF
TRBV13	.	TRBJ2-2	.	TGTGCCAGCATCCAGCGTGACACCGGGGAGCTGTTTTTT	CASIQRDTGELFF
TRBV6-1	few	TRBJ2-3	.	TGTGCCAGCAGGGGGATAGCGGAAACTAGCACAGATACGCAGTATTTT	CASRGIAETSTDTQYF
TRBV5-1	once	TRBJ2-7	.	TGCGCCAGCAGCGCGGAGCCCCCGAGCGAGCAGTACTTC	CASSAEPPSEQYF
TRBV6-2/TRBV6-3	few	TRBJ2-1	.	TGTGCCAGCAGTTACAGGGAAGCAGCCTACAATGAGCAGTTCTTC	CASSYREAAYNEQFF
TRBV6-5	.	TRBJ2-3	.	TGTGCCAGCAGTTACTCCTGGGAGCGAGATACGCAGTATTTT	CASSYSWERDTQYF
TRBV12-3/TRBV12-4	few	TRBJ2-7	TRBD2	TGTGCCAGCAGAATTAGCGGGGCAAAGGGTTACGAGCAGTACTTC	CASRISGAKGYEQYF
TRBV6-2/TRBV6-3	.	TRBJ2-1	.	TGTGCCAGCAGTTCCCCAGGGCGGACGTACAATGAGCAGTTCTTC	CASSSPGRTYNEQFF
TRBV25-1	.	TRBJ2-5	TRBD1	TGTGCCAGCAGTAAAAATTGGGGACAGGGGGGTTCCCGAGAGCAGTACTTC	CASSKNWGQGGSREQYF
TRBV9	many	TRBJ2-2	.	TGTGCCAGCAGCGACAGGAACACCGGGGAGCTGTTTTTT	CASSDRNTGELFF
TRBV7-8	.	TRBJ1-3	.	TGTGCCAGCAGCCTGACGTGGGGCTCTGGAAACACCATATATTTT	CASSLTWGSGNTIYF
TRBV3-1	.	TRBJ2-3	.	TGTGCCAGCAGCCAAAACAGGTTGATCGCGGATACGCAGTATTTT	CASSQNRLIADTQYF